A single T cell receptor beta chain is shown here with its context. The target of this receptor is not known. No base quality values were provided; no much bigger clone lies one nucleotide off. Counted from cysteine to phenylalanine, this CDR3 has 15 amino acids. Kept here is only the CDR3 DNA, which spans 45 bases and is read in frame from base 1. V is clipped by 2 bases and J by 4 bases, and the sequence between their germline boundaries is 14 bases long. The germline V gene encodes CDR1 MNHEY and CDR2 SMNVEV (reference sequence). This sample is part of a study of blood T cells in healthy people across ages (dated by TCRdb to between 2014 and 2016). In the study overall: In model experiments, roughly one uniquely barcoded TCR beta cDNA molecule per two T cells was captured by template switching. The study measured age-related changes in TCR beta repertoire diversity using deep sequencing normalized with unique cDNA molecular identifiers. Four age groups were formed from the donors: young (average 16 years), middle-aged (approximately 40), aged (about 62) and long-lived (more than 75). To avoid experimental bias, donors of different ages were randomly spread across the sequencing lanes. Using the same blood draw, the study looked at two additional independent replicas of 1 million unique cDNA reads for two donors, one aged 18 to 29 and the other aged 80 or older. Here is what the overall study found, with its caveats: Because the CMV infection status of the donors was unknown, age-related changes in expanded clonotypes may potentially have been confounded. Compared with the aged group, more naive CD4+ T cells, fewer expanded clones and increased TCR diversity were shown by the long-lived group, suggesting age selection. Estimates of total diversity from one million sequenced T cells were regarded as lower bounds and underestimates. Because profiling used bulk unsorted PBMCs, naive and antigen-experienced compartments could not be compared conclusively. Observed TCR beta diversity per million T cells fell roughly linearly with age, and a significant reduction was already apparent by age approximately 40. Observed TCR beta diversity correlated strongly with the percentage of naive T cells measured by flow cytometry.

Library prep was done by 5' RACE. The sample was run on an Illumina HiSeq 2500. A second PCR of about 7 to 12 cycles was performed with a sample-barcoded 5' primer and a J-beta primer mix. A template-switch 5' adaptor carrying 12 random nucleotides introduced a unique molecular identifier onto each TCR beta cDNA molecule. At least 2.5 million CDR3-containing paired-end reads were obtained from each sample. The Mint cDNA synthesis kit, primed by a TRBC-specific oligonucleotide, was used to synthesize first-strand cDNA from all RNA. Following uracil-DNA glycosylase treatment, a first 18-cycle PCR with universal primers M1SS and BC2_uni_R was performed on all cDNA. Per the original workflow: Normalization of each sample was performed by random selection of 1 million high-quality reads, each carrying a distinct molecular identifier. Instead of being binned into consensus sequences, reads that shared molecular identifiers were thrown out. MiTCR, set to a Q25 quality threshold and the strictest error-elimination algorithm, was used for CDR3 identification, clonotype clustering and error correction. Lower-bound total TCR beta diversity was estimated with a nonparametric unseen species model using Euler transformation. Starting from the raw public reads, TCRdb applied fastp trimming at Q25, assembled clones with MiXCR and retained in-frame beta chains. Records with the same CDR3 protein are collapsed into one entry carrying the most frequent genes and DNA. TCRdb, not the authors, supplied the V and J calls. The table for this sample lists over 1,500,000 distinct CDR3 sequences; around 50% of them were counted only once. The top ten clonotypes cover more than 2% of the sample.

The donors were 40 or so Caucasian individuals from Russia, aged roughly 6 to 95 years, who were systemically healthy. Ten milliliters of peripheral blood were drawn from each donor into EDTA-treated Vacutainer tubes. Ficoll-Paque density-gradient centrifugation was used to isolate PBMCs, with at least 6.5 million per sample. Trizol reagent was used to extract total RNA from the PBMCs, yielding at least 6 micrograms per sample. For every donor, an aliquot of PBMCs went through flow cytometry to measure the percentages of naive CD45RAhigh/CD27high T cells. This TCR came from a woman in her thirties or forties in good health. The chain uses TRBV27 and TRBJ2-5; no D gene call is confident. Sample: blood. In nucleotides, the sequence is TGTGCCAGCAGTTTAAGCGTACTCAAAGGAGAGACCCAGTACTTC. Translation gives CASSLSVLKGETQYF.